One sample yielded the 24 T cell receptor beta chains listed below, sequenced in a study of T cell responses to AZD1222 COVID-19 vaccine. Only in-frame clones appear in the TCRdb table, and some are missing; sequencing was by immunoSEQ multiplex PCR. The sample holds 150,000 to 200,000 clones; 90% to 95% are singletons and the top ten take around 0.98%. The sequenced sample was peripheral blood, obtained 28 days after the second AZD1222 dose. These receptors were obtained from an adult who received the AZD1222 COVID-19 vaccine.

CDR3 region: CASSLVGGGRYTF. In DNA, the CDR3 is TGTGCCAGCAGTTTAGTAGGGGGTGGTCGCTACACCTTC. V usage is TRBV12-3 or TRBV12-4 and J usage is TRBJ1-2, with D possibly matching TRBD1 (6 bases). The V gene lost 1 base and the J gene lost 9 bases, with 12 bases spanning the gap. The CDR3 sequence is 13 residues long.

The chain combines TRBV20-1 with TRBJ2-7, with TRBD1 as a possible D gene (6 bases). Between the trimmed V and J ends, which lost 8 bases and 6 bases, there was a span of 11 bases. Germline V lookup: CDR1 DFQATT, CDR2 SNEGSKA (reference sequence). The CDR3 has 10 residues. The chain's CDR3 is CSPRGGEQYF. The CDR3 DNA reads TGCAGTCCCAGGGGTGGCGAGCAGTACTTC.

This clone appeared a few times. The chain combines TRBV2 with TRBJ2-1, with 10 bases matching TRBD2. The V segment lost 6 bases and the J segment 4 bases; nucleotides outside the gene matches: 6. The germline V gene has CDR1 SNHLY and CDR2 FYNNEI. This CDR3 spans 15 amino acids. This chain's CDR3 is CASSGLADFYNEQFF. The CDR3 DNA sequence: TGTGCCAGCAGCGGACTAGCGGATTTTTACAATGAGCAGTTCTTC.

V is TRBV6-5 and J is TRBJ2-5, with D possibly matching TRBD2 (5 bases). Germline V gene data show CDR1 as MNHEY and CDR2 as SVGAGI. This CDR3 region has 15 residues. Trimming stripped 6 bases from V and 5 bases from J, with 19 bases between. In nucleotides, the CDR3 is TGTGCCAGCAGAATATTCCCCCGGTCGGGGGAGACCCAGTACTTC. Protein: CASRIFPRSGETQYF.

The V call is TRBV5-1, the J call TRBJ1-6; the match to TRBD1 covers 7 bases. CDR3 length equals 14 residues. Germline trimming cut 7 bases from V and 4 bases from J; bases unmatched to any gene: 5. Germline V lookup: CDR1 SGHRS, CDR2 YFSETQ. The CDR3 DNA reads as TGCGCCAGCGGAACAGGGGATTATAATTCACCCCTCCACTTT. Translating gives CASGTGDYNSPLHF.

The chain employs TRBV5-5 and TRBJ1-1; TRBD1 agrees at 8 bases. Germline V CDR1 and CDR2: SGHKS, YYEKEE (reference sequence). The CDR3 has 14 residues. V gave up 2 bases and J gave up 2 bases; unmatched junction bases: 2. The CDR3 DNA follows: TGTGCCAGCAGCTTTGGACAGGGAAACACTGAAGCTTTCTTT. Translation gives CASSFGQGNTEAFF.

V and J are TRBV5-6 and TRBJ1-3; 7 nucleotides match TRBD1. Germline loops: CDR1 SGHDT, CDR2 YYEEEE. The CDR3 totals 15 residues. Trimming at V came to 3 bases and at J to 3 bases, leaving 6 bases not matched to a gene. CDR3 in amino acids: CASSSLSGGGNTIYF. CDR3 DNA sequence: TGTGCCAGCAGCTCGTTATCAGGGGGTGGAAACACCATATATTTT.

The chain combines TRBV10-3 with TRBJ1-2; 10 nucleotides agree with TRBD1. Unmatched junction bases numbered 4, after V lost 8 bases and J lost 4 bases. CDR3 length: 13 residues. Germline V gene sequence: CDR1 ENHRY, CDR2 SYGVKD. CDR3 bases: TGTGCCATCGGACAGGGGGAAAGCTATGGCTACACCTTC. Translating gives CAIGQGESYGYTF.

Only one count was recorded for this clone. CDR3 sequence (DNA): TGTGCCAGCAGCCAAGATGGCCCCCAGCTACACTCGAGCACAGATACGCAGTATTTT. Amino acid sequence: CASSQDGPQLHSSTDTQYF. The V gene is TRBV3-1 (or the pseudogene TRBV3-2), the J gene TRBJ2-3; D not resolved. The CDR3 is 19 residues long. The germline gives CDR1 LGHDT, CDR2 YNNKEL (reference sequence). With 0 bases removed from V and 0 bases from J, the gap between germline ends came to 19 bases.

The CDR3 protein is CASSRGGGTEAFF. The CDR3 DNA reads TGTGCCAGCAGCCGGGGTGGTGGCACTGAAGCTTTCTTT. This chain joins TRBV16 and TRBJ1-1; D gene unclear. CDR1 and CDR2 (germline): KGHSY, FQNENV. Trimming stripped 4 bases from V and 4 bases from J, with 10 bases between. The CDR3 consists of 13 residues.

The chain carries TRBV11-2 and TRBJ2-1; TRBD1 agrees at 8 bases. Germline lookup yields CDR1 SGHAT and CDR2 FQNNGV. This CDR3 is built from 18 residues. V lost 1 base and J lost 1; bases outside the gene matches: 9. DNA of the CDR3: TGTGCCAGCAGCTTAGCCAACCTGGACAGGGATTCCTACAATGAGCAGTTCTTC. Amino acids: CASSLANLDRDSYNEQFF.

The gene calls are TRBV29-1 and TRBJ2-5; weak D call: TRBD2 (7 bases). V lost 6 bases and J lost 7, with 18 bases in between. CDR1 SQVTM and CDR2 ANQGSEA come from the germline V gene. The CDR3 totals 13 residues. Here the CDR3 DNA reads TGCAGCGTACCCGTCGGGGGGCTGGTGACCCAGTACTTC. Encoded protein: CSVPVGGLVTQYF.

In this sample, this clone turned up a few times. This chain uses TRBV11-2 with TRBJ2-2, with D unclear. The V and J ends lost 2 bases and 2 bases respectively, with 15 bases between them. Germline CDR1 is SGHAT and CDR2 is FQNNGV. The CDR3 sequence is 17 residues long. In DNA, the CDR3 is TGTGCCAGCAGCTTAAGTTCCGATTTTCGTAACACCGGGGAGCTGTTTTTT. Encoded protein: CASSLSSDFRNTGELFF.

The chain couples TRBV12-3 or TRBV12-4 to TRBJ1-2, with D possibly matching TRBD1 (6 bases). V lost 3 bases to trimming and J lost 7 bases, with 12 bases between them. The CDR3 loop spans 13 amino acids. The CDR3 loop reads CASSFRGAGGYTF. The CDR3 nucleotides are TGTGCCAGCAGTTTTCGGGGGGCGGGTGGCTACACCTTC.

This clone was seen a single time. The chain has TRBV20-1 and TRBJ1-1; 9 nucleotides line up with TRBD1. The junction had 5 bases not matched to a gene; V was cut back by 5 bases and J by 10 bases. The CDR3 is made up of 11 amino acids. The germline V gene has CDR1 DFQATT and CDR2 SNEGSKA (reference sequence). In DNA, the CDR3 is TGCAGTGCTCGGACAGGGGTCCCAGCTTTCTTT. It is translated as CSARTGVPAFF.

The chain combines TRBV9 with TRBJ2-2, with TRBD2 matching over 8 bases. V shed 4 bases and J 3 bases; nucleotides not matched to a gene: 14. From germline, CDR1 is SGDLS and CDR2 YYNGEE. This CDR3 is 18 amino acids long. CDR3 protein: CASSSPLGGGTYTGELFF. The DNA for the CDR3 is TGTGCCAGCAGCTCCCCCTTAGGCGGGGGGACTTACACCGGGGAGCTGTTTTTT.

The chain recombines TRBV7-6 with TRBJ2-5; no clear D gene. Germline values: CDR1 SGHVS, CDR2 FNYEAQ. V lost 2 bases to trimming and J lost 5 bases, with 9 bases between them. The CDR3 has 13 residues. CDR3 loop: CASSLRPRETQYF. The CDR3 coding sequence is TGTGCCAGCAGCTTAAGGCCCCGGGAGACCCAGTACTTC.

This clone has just a few counts. The gene calls are TRBV5-5 and TRBJ2-1, with D hard to call. Germline loops: CDR1 SGHKS, CDR2 YYEKEE (reference sequence). The V end was cut by 0 bases, the J end by 0 bases, with 13 bases between. This CDR3 is 17 amino acids long. CDR3 sequence: CASSLEQRLSSYNEQFF. CDR3 nucleotides: TGTGCCAGCAGCTTGGAACAGCGATTGAGCTCCTACAATGAGCAGTTCTTC.

The J gene is TRBJ2-7, the V gene TRBV27; 11 bases line up with TRBD1. This CDR3 has 15 amino acids. With 3 bases clipped from V and 6 bases from J, the junction kept 7 bases outside the gene matches. CDR1 is MNHEY, CDR2 SMNVEV, per germline (reference sequence). The chain's CDR3 is CASSFGGQGATEQYF. In DNA, the CDR3 is TGTGCCAGCAGTTTCGGTGGACAGGGGGCTACCGAGCAGTACTTC.

This clone was counted once. The V call is TRBV5-1, the J call TRBJ1-2, with 7 bases that match TRBD1. Germline CDR1 reads SGHRS; CDR2 reads YFSETQ. The CDR3 has 12 amino acids. V was pared by 4 bases and J by 6 bases, with 3 bases of the junction left unmatched. CDR3 sequence (DNA): TGCGCCAGCAGCATAGGACAGGATGGCTACACCTTC. Its translation is CASSIGQDGYTF.

V gene TRBV10-2 combines with J gene TRBJ2-2, with a tentative D call TRBD2 (6 bases). This CDR3 comprises 13 residues. V lost 7 bases and J 5 bases, leaving 11 bases between the germline ends. Germline CDR1 is WSHSY and CDR2 is SAAADI. CDR3 DNA sequence: TGCGCCAGCATGCGGGATGGGACCGGGGAGCTGTTTTTT. Translating it yields CASMRDGTGELFF.

This clone was seen once. This rearrangement joins TRBV5-6 to TRBJ2-2; no definite D call. V dropped 1 base and J dropped 0 bases, with 19 bases sitting between them. Looked up from germline, CDR1 is SGHDT and CDR2 is YYEEEE. The CDR3 extends over 19 amino acids. This chain's CDR3 is CASSLLIGWWRSNTGELFF. CDR3 nucleotides: TGTGCCAGCAGCTTGTTAATCGGCTGGTGGCGGTCGAACACCGGGGAGCTGTTTTTT.

This chain connects TRBV27 to TRBJ2-7, with D possibly matching TRBD1 (6 bases). Germline V CDR1 and CDR2: MNHEY, SMNVEV (reference sequence). CDR3 length equals 11 residues. Trimming shortened V by 6 bases and J by 6 bases, and 9 bases separated the two germline ends. CDR3 residues: CASRQGPEQYF. In DNA form, the CDR3 reads TGTGCCAGCAGACAGGGTCCCGAGCAGTACTTC.

The rearrangement links TRBV12-3 or TRBV12-4 to TRBJ1-3; D uncertain. V was trimmed by 10 bases and J by 1 base, leaving 11 bases between them. The CDR3 runs 13 residues. The CDR3 DNA reads as TGTGCCAATTCTCCCTTTTCTGGAAACACCATATATTTT. Translating it yields CANSPFSGNTIYF.